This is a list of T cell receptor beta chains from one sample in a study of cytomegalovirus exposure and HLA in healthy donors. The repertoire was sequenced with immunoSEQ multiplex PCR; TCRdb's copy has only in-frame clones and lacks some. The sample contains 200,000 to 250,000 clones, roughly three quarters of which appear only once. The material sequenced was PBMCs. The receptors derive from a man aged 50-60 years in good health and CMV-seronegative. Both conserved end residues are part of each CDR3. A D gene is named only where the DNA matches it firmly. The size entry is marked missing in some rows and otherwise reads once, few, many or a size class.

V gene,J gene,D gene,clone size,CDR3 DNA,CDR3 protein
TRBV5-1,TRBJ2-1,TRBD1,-,TGCGCCAGCAGGCCACAGGGGATCTACGATGAGCAGTTCTTC,CASRPQGIYDEQFF
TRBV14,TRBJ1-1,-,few,TGTGCCAGCAGCAGCTATATGAACACTGAAGCTTTCTTT,CASSSYMNTEAFF
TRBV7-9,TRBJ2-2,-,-,TGTGCCAGCTGCTCTCAAGGGGCGAACACCGGGGAGCTGTTTTTT,CASCSQGANTGELFF
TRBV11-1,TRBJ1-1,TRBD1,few,TGTGCCAGCAGTAAGCAGGGGGCGGGAGATACTGAAGCTTTCTTT,CASSKQGAGDTEAFF
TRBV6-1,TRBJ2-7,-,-,TGTGCCAGCAGTGAAGCATTCTCCCCCTACGAGCAGTACTTC,CASSEAFSPYEQYF
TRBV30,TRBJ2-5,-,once,TGTGCCTGGAACCGCCGGGGCGCGGGGGAGACCCAGTACTTC,CAWNRRGAGETQYF
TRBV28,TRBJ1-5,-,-,TGTGCCAGCTATTCCAGGGGAGACCAGCCCCAGCATTTT,CASYSRGDQPQHF
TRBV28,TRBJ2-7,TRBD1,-,TGTGCCAGCAGTTTCGGACAGGGGCCTACCTACGAGCAGTACTTC,CASSFGQGPTYEQYF
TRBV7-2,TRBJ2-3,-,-,TGTGCCAGCAGCTTCTCTCCGGCCGGGGATACGCAGTATTTT,CASSFSPAGDTQYF
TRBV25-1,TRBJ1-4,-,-,TGTGCCACCGGAGGGGTGGCTGAAAAACTGTTTTTT,CATGGVAEKLFF
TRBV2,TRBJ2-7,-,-,TGTGCCAGCAGTGAAACCGAGCGCGAGCAGTACTTC,CASSETEREQYF
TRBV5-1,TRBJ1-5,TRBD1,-,TGCGCCAGCAGCTTGACAGGGGGGCAGAATCAGCCCCAGCATTTT,CASSLTGGQNQPQHF
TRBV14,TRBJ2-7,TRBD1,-,TGTGCCAGCAGCCAAGGAGAACAGGGGGCTTTATACTTC,CASSQGEQGALYF
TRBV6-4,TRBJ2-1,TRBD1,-,TGTGCCAGCAGTGACGAAGTAAAGGGGGCTGTCAATGAGCAGTTCTTC,CASSDEVKGAVNEQFF
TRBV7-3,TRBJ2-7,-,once,TGTGCCAGCAGCCAGACGCCGGGGGACGAGCAGTACTTC,CASSQTPGDEQYF
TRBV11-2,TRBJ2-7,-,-,TGTGCCAGCAGCTTATCCCCGGGGGTGTGGGACGAGCAGTACTTC,CASSLSPGVWDEQYF
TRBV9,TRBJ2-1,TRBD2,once,TGTGCCAGCAGCCCAGGACTAGCGGGAATTGAGCAGTTCTTC,CASSPGLAGIEQFF
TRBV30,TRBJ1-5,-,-,TGTGCCGGGTCGGGGGGTGGCAATCAGCCCCAGCATTTT,CAGSGGGNQPQHF
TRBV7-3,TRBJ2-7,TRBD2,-,TGTGCCAGCAGCCCCACACCGGGACTAGCGGCAGAGCAGTACTTC,CASSPTPGLAAEQYF
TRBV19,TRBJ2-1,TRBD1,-,TGTGCCAGTAGTATTCCGGGACAGGGCTACAATGAGCAGTTCTTC,CASSIPGQGYNEQFF
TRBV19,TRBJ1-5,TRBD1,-,TGTGCCAGTAGTCCTCCCCGGGACAGAGGAGGCGGTCAGCCCCAGCATTTT,CASSPPRDRGGGQPQHF
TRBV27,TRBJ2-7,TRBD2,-,TGTGCCAGCAGGACTAGCGGGAGGCCCTACGAGCAGTACTTC,CASRTSGRPYEQYF
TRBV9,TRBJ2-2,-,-,TGTGCCAGCAGCGTATGGACAGCGAACACCGGGGAGCTGTTTTTT,CASSVWTANTGELFF
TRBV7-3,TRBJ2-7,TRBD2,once,TGTGCCAGCAGCTTAGCTAGCGGGGCTGCCTACGAGCAGTACTTC,CASSLASGAAYEQYF
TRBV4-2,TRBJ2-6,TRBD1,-,TGTGCCAGCAGCCAAGAGGGACAGACAACTGGGGCCAACGTCCTGACTTTC,CASSQEGQTTGANVLTF
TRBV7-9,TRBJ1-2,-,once,TGTGCCAGCAGCTTAGCATCGGGCAGGGGCGGCTATGGCTACACCTTC,CASSLASGRGGYGYTF
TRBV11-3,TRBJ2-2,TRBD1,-,TGTGCCAGCAGCGACAGGGGGCAGGGCGGGGAGCTGTTTTTT,CASSDRGQGGELFF
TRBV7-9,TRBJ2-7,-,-,TGTGCCAGCAGTGAGAACTACGAGCAGTACTTC,CASSENYEQYF
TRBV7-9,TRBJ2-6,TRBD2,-,TGTGCCAGCAGCTTAGAGCGGGGGGCGCGCTCTGGGGCCAACGTCCTGACTTTC,CASSLERGARSGANVLTF
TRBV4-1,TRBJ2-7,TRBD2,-,TGCGCCAGCAGCCAAACTAGCGGAGGGGCCTACGAGCAGTACTTC,CASSQTSGGAYEQYF
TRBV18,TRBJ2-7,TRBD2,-,TGTGCCAGCTCACCGGCCGGGACTAGCGCGACCGAGCAGTACTTC,CASSPAGTSATEQYF
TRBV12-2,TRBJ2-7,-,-,TGTGCAAGTCGCTCAGGGACTAGCGGGGGGGACGAGCAGTACTTC,CASRSGTSGGDEQYF
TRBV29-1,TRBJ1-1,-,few,TGCAGCGTTGAAGATTTTTCGGGTACCACTGAAGCTTTCTTT,CSVEDFSGTTEAFF
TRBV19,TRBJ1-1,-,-,TGTGCCAGTAGTAGTGGCAGGAACACTGAAGCTTTCTTT,CASSSGRNTEAFF
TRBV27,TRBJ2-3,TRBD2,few,TGTGCCAGCAGCGGACTAGCGGGGGGCACAGATACGCAGTATTTT,CASSGLAGGTDTQYF
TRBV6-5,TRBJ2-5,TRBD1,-,TGTGCCAGCAGTTACTCTGGGACAGGGGGCAGCCTTTTGTACTTC,CASSYSGTGGSLLYF
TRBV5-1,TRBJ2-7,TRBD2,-,TGCGCCAGCAGCTTGGCTAGCGGGAGTTCCGCTACTTACGAGCAGTACTTC,CASSLASGSSATYEQYF
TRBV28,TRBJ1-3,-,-,TGTGCCAGCAGGGAGAGCTCTGGAAACACCATATATTTT,CASRESSGNTIYF
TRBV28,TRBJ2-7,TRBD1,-,TGTGCCAGCAGGATGGACAGGGGGCTAGTTTTC,CASRMDRGLVF
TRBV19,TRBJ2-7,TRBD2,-,TGTGCCAGTAGTATCTCCCTAGCGGGAGTACCGGACGAGCAGTACTTC,CASSISLAGVPDEQYF
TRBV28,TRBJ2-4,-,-,TGTGCCAGCAGCCGGAGCTATTCGGCCAAAAACATTCAGTACTTC,CASSRSYSAKNIQYF
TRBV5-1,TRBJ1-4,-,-,TGCGCCAGCAGCTTCAGGACAAATGAAAAACTGTTTTTT,CASSFRTNEKLFF
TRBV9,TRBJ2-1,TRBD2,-,TGTGCCAGCAGCGTTAGCGGGAGGGATTACAATGAGCAGTTCTTC,CASSVSGRDYNEQFF
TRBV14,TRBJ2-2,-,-,TGTGCCAGCAGCCAAGTCTTGACACCGAACACCGGGGAGCTGTTTTTT,CASSQVLTPNTGELFF
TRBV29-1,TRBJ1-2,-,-,TGCAGCGTTGGGTCACTTAGTGGCTACACCTTC,CSVGSLSGYTF
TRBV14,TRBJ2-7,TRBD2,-,TGTGCCAGCAGCCTCGGACTAGCGGGAGGGTGGGAGTACGAGCAGTACTTC,CASSLGLAGGWEYEQYF
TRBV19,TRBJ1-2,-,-,TGTGCCAGTACCGAACAGGGAAGGGGAGTGTCCTATGGCTACACCTTC,CASTEQGRGVSYGYTF
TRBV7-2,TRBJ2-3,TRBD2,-,TGTGCCATCCGGGGCGGGACTAGCGGCACAGATACGCAGTATTTT,CAIRGGTSGTDTQYF
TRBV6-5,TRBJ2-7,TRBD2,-,TGTGCCAGCAGGCAAACTAGCGGGAGGGTATACGAGCAGTACTTC,CASRQTSGRVYEQYF
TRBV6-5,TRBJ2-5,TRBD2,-,TGTGCCAGCAGTTACGGTCCGCTAGCGGGAGGGCCAGGGCAGTACTTC,CASSYGPLAGGPGQYF
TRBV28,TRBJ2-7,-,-,TGTGCCAGCAGGACAGGAGCCTACGAGCAGTACTTC,CASRTGAYEQYF
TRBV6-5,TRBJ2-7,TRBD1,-,TGTGCCAGCAGTTCGCCAGGGGGCCTCGAGCAGTACTTC,CASSSPGGLEQYF
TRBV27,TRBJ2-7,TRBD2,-,TGTGCCAGCAGTTTTTCTAGCGGGAGCTACGAGCAGTACTTC,CASSFSSGSYEQYF
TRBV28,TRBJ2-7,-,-,TGTGCCAGCAGCGGGACTGGAAAAGGAAGGTCCTACGAGCAGTACTTC,CASSGTGKGRSYEQYF
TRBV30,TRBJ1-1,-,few,TGTGCCTGGAGTGTACCAAGGGGAAGGAACACTGAAGCTTTCTTT,CAWSVPRGRNTEAFF